This TCR beta chain was identified during a study of cytomegalovirus exposure and HLA in healthy donors. Looking at the study overall: An early release of data contained 75 million to 100 million unique TCRs, which came from HLA-typed donors. Regarding the study as a whole: Later work found that TCR association rates differed between HLA loci; DRB1 had the most and HLA-C the fewest.

Germline CDR1 SEHNR, CDR2 FQNEAQ (reference sequence). The CDR3 runs 13 residues. The V gene lost 1 base and the J gene lost 8 bases, with 11 bases spanning the gap. In the PCR, 60 Vbeta and 13 Jbeta primers were used. Method: immunoSEQ multiplex PCR; TCRdb's copy keeps in-frame clones and lacks some. In the table there are 130,000 or so clones, approximately 80% of which are singletons. Comments on this clone: Its specificity is not known.

The clonotype originates from a woman aged 60-75 years in good health and CMV-seronegative. The V and J genes are TRBV7-9 and TRBJ1-2; the D is unclear. The sample consisted of PBMCs. This chain's CDR3 is CASSLDGGSGYTF. DNA of the CDR3: TGTGCCAGCAGCTTAGACGGAGGGAGCGGCTACACCTTC.